A single sample is the source of the 9 T cell receptor beta chains below, sequenced in a study of blood T cell repertoires in COVID-19. The data were produced by immunoSEQ multiplex PCR, yet TCRdb's version contains in-frame clones alone and is incomplete. This table holds roughly 280,000 clones, more than 80% found once. Sequencing input: PBMCs or T cells enriched from blood (not recorded which). Receptors originate from a woman under 30 who had recovered from COVID-19.

The genes are TRBV15 and TRBJ2-7; the D gene is possibly TRBD1 (6 bases). This CDR3 contains 16 residues. The germline V gene encodes CDR1 LNHNV and CDR2 YYDKDF (reference sequence). V lost 3 bases and J 3 bases, leaving 18 bases between the germline ends. The CDR3 protein is CATSSVRTAPIYEQYF. The DNA for the CDR3 is TGTGCCACCAGCAGCGTTCGGACAGCTCCTATCTACGAGCAGTACTTC.

The J gene is TRBJ1-2, the V gene TRBV6-1; D not resolved. Trimming took 0 bases from V and 4 from J, leaving 9 bases between them. Germline values: CDR1 MNHNS, CDR2 SASEGT. There are 14 residues in the CDR3. In DNA form, the CDR3 reads TGTGCCAGCAGTGAAGCCGGGTCTGTCTATGGCTACACCTTC. Its translation is CASSEAGSVYGYTF.

The chain carries TRBV19 and TRBJ2-7, with 10 bases aligning to TRBD1. This CDR3 has 15 residues. CDR1 and CDR2 (germline): LNHDA, SQIVND (reference sequence). V lost 8 bases to trimming and J lost 2 bases; unmatched junction nucleotides: 9. DNA of the CDR3: TGTGCCAGTGGGGACAGGGGTCTTTCAACCTACGAGCAGTACTTC. It yields the protein CASGDRGLSTYEQYF.

V and J are TRBV6-5 and TRBJ2-1; 8 positions match TRBD1. This CDR3 is built from 14 residues. Germline trimming cut 7 bases from V and 6 bases from J; bases unmatched to any gene: 8. Germline V gives CDR1 MNHEY, CDR2 SVGAGI. CDR3 residues: CASIQDRASNEQFF. CDR3 DNA sequence: TGTGCCAGCATCCAGGACAGGGCCTCCAATGAGCAGTTCTTC.

This chain joins TRBV3-1 (or the pseudogene TRBV3-2) and TRBJ1-1; 7 bases fit TRBD1. Germline trimming cut 4 bases from V and 2 bases from J; bases unmatched to any gene: 7. Germline V lookup: CDR1 LGHDT, CDR2 YNNKEL (reference sequence). CDR3 size: 15 residues. The CDR3 nucleotides read TGTGCCAGCAGCCGTGCTTCAGGGGGTAACACTGAAGCTTTCTTT. Translating it yields CASSRASGGNTEAFF.

DNA of the CDR3: TGTGCCAGCAGTTATGGGGACACTGGAAACACCATATATTTT. Translating it yields CASSYGDTGNTIYF. The chain is built from TRBV6-6 and TRBJ1-3, with D possibly matching TRBD1 (6 bases). The length of the CDR3 is 14 residues. Germline CDR1 and CDR2: MNHNY and SVGAGI (reference sequence). Deletions cut 3 bases from V and 2 bases from J, with 8 bases between.

V gene TRBV5-1 combines with J gene TRBJ2-7; 7 nucleotides match TRBD1. The CDR3 length is 16 residues. Germline lookup yields CDR1 SGHRS and CDR2 YFSETQ. V trimming: 0 bases; J trimming: 0 bases; junction bases outside the gene matches: 6. CDR3 nucleotide sequence: TGCGCCAGCAGCTTGGCCCGGGACAGCCGCTCCTACGAGCAGTACTTC. Its protein is CASSLARDSRSYEQYF. The full variable domain, its missing parts supplied by reference TRBV5-1 and TRBJ2-7, is KAGVTQTPRYLIKTRGQQVTLSCSPISGHRSVSWYQQTPGQGLQFLFEYFSETQRNKGNFPGRFSGRQFSNSRSEMNVSTLELGDSALYLCASSLARDSRSYEQYFGPGTRLTVT.

This chain connects TRBV3-1 (or the pseudogene TRBV3-2) to TRBJ2-1; 12 positions agree with TRBD1. The CDR3 runs to 15 residues. Per germline, CDR1 LGHDT and CDR2 YNNKEL (reference sequence). V lost 5 bases, J lost 8 bases, and 7 bases stayed unmatched. CDR3 residues: CASSYPGQGAHEQFF. CDR3 in DNA: TGTGCCAGCAGCTATCCGGGACAGGGGGCCCATGAGCAGTTCTTC.

DNA for the CDR3: TGTGCCAGCAGCCCGACCCCCGGACAGGGTGGGTCTATCTACACCTTC. It encodes CASSPTPGQGGSIYTF. This rearrangement joins TRBV5-5 to TRBJ1-2; 8 nucleotides agree with TRBD1. The CDR3 has 16 amino acids. V was clipped by 4 bases and J by 10 bases; unmatched bases: 18. Looked up from germline, CDR1 is SGHKS and CDR2 is YYEKEE (reference sequence).